This T cell receptor beta chain was recorded in a study of cytomegalovirus exposure and HLA in healthy donors. PCR involved 60 Vbeta and 13 Jbeta primers. Here immunoSEQ multiplex PCR was the method, and the copy in TCRdb shows in-frame clones only, minus some. The sample holds some 120,000 clones, roughly three fifths seen once. The V end lost 6 bases, the J end lost 5 bases, and 22 bases lay between the germline ends. The CDR3 loop spans 17 amino acids. The V gene's germline CDR1 is MNHEY and CDR2 SMNVEV (reference sequence). The material sequenced was PBMCs. The TCR was taken from a woman between 40 and 55 years old in good health and CMV-seropositive. The gene calls are TRBV27 and TRBJ1-4, with a tentative D call TRBD1 (6 bases). CDR3 loop: CASRHLQGGGSNEKLFF. CDR3 nucleotide sequence: TGTGCCAGCAGGCATTTACAGGGAGGGGGGTCAAATGAAAAACTGTTTTTT.